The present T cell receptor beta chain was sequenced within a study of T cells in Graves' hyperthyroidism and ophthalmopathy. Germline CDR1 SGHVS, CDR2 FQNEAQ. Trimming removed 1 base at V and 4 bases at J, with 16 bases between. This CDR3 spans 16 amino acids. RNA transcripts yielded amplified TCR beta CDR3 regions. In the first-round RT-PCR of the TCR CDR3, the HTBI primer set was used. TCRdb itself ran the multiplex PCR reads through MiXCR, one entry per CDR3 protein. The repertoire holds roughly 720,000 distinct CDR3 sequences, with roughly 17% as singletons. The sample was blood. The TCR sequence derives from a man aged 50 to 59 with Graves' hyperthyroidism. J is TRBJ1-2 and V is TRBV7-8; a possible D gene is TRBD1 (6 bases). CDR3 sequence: CASSLGGQGFGYGYTF. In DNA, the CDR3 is TGTGCCAGCAGCTTAGGCGGGCAGGGGTTCGGCTATGGCTACACCTTC.